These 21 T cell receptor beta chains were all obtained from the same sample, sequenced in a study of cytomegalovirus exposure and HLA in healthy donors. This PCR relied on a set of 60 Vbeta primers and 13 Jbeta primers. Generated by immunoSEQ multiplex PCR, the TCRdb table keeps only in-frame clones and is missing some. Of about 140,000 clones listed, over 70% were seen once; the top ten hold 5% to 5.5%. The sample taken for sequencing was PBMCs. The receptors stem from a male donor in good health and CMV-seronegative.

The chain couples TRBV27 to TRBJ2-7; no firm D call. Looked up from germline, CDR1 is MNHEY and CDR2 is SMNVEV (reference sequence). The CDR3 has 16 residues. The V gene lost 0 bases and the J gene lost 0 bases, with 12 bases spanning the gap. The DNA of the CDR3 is TGTGCCAGCAGTTTATCGCCCTCCTCGAGCTCCTACGAGCAGTACTTC. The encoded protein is CASSLSPSSSSYEQYF.

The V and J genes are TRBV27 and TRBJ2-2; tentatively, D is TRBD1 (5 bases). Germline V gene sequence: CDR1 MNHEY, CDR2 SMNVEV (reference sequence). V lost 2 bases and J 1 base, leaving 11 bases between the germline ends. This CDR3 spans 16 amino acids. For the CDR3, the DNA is TGTGCCAGCAGTTTAGGGGCGGATCAGAACACCGGGGAGCTGTTTTTT. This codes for CASSLGADQNTGELFF.

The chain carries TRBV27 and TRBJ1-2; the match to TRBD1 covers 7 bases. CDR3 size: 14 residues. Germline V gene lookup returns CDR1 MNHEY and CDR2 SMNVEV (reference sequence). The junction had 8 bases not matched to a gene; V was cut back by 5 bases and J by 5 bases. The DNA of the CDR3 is TGTGCCAGCAGTAGACAGGGCGCGGTGTATGGCTACACCTTC. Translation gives CASSRQGAVYGYTF.

Here the CDR3 DNA reads TGTGCCAGCAGCGTAGCAAGAGAGACAGATACGCAGTATTTT. Residues: CASSVARETDTQYF. This rearrangement joins TRBV9 to TRBJ2-3; no clear D. The V end lost 0 bases, the J end lost 3 bases, and 8 bases lay between the germline ends. There are 14 residues in the CDR3. The germline CDR1 and CDR2 sequences are SGDLS and YYNGEE. The whole variable domain, remainder taken from reference TRBV9 and TRBJ2-3, is DSGVTQTPKHLITATGQRVTLRCSPRSGDLSVYWYQQSLDQGLQFLIQYYNGEERAKGNILERFSAQQFPDLHSELNLSSLELGDSALYFCASSVARETDTQYFGPGTRLTVL.

Here the CDR3 DNA reads TGCGCCAGCAGCCATCACACCGGGACAGAGTATACCGGGGAGCTGTTTTTT. Amino acid sequence: CASSHHTGTEYTGELFF. V is TRBV4-3 and J is TRBJ2-2; 7 bases align to TRBD1. Germline V gives CDR1 LGHNA, CDR2 YSLEER. The length of the CDR3 is 17 residues. V lost 3 bases, J lost 5 bases, and 12 bases stayed unmatched.

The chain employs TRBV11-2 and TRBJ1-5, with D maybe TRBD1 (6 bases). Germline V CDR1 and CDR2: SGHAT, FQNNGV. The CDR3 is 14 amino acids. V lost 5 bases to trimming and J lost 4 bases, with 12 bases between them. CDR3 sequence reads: CASSVTQGNQPQHF. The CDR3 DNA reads TGTGCCAGCAGCGTCACCCAGGGGAATCAGCCCCAGCATTTT. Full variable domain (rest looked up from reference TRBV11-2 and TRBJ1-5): EAGVAQSPRYKIIEKRQSVAFWCNPISGHATLYWYQQILGQGPKLLIQFQNNGVVDDSQLPKDRFSAERLKGVDSTLKIQPAKLEDSAVYLCASSVTQGNQPQHFGDGTRLSIL.

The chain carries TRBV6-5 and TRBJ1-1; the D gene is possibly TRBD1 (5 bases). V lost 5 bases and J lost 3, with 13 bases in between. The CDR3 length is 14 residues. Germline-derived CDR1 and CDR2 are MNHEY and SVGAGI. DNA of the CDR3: TGTGCCAGCAGTCCCATCGAAGGGGACACTGAAGCTTTCTTT. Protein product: CASSPIEGDTEAFF.

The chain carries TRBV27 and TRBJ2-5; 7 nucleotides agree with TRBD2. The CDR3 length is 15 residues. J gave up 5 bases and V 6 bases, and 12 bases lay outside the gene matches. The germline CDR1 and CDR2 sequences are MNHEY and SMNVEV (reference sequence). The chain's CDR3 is CASSPHGGFLETQYF. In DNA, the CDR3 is TGTGCCAGCAGCCCTCACGGGGGGTTCCTGGAGACCCAGTACTTC.

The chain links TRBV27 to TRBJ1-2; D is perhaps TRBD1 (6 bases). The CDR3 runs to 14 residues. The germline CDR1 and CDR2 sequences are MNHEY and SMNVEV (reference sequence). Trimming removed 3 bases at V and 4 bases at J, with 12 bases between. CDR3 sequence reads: CASSFGGQPYGYTF. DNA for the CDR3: TGTGCCAGCAGTTTCGGCGGACAGCCCTATGGCTACACCTTC.

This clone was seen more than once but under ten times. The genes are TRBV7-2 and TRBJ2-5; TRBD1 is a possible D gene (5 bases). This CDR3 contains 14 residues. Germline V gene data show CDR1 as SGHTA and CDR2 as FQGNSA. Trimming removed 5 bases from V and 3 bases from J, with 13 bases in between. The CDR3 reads CASSPAGLEETQYF. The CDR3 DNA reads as TGTGCCAGCAGCCCCGCAGGGCTAGAAGAGACCCAGTACTTC.

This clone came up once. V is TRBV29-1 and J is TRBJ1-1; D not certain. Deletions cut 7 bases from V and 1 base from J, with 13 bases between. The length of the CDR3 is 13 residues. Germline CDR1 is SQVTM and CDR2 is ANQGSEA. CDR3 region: CSGGSPPNTEAFF. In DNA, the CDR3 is TGCAGCGGCGGGTCTCCCCCGAACACTGAAGCTTTCTTT.

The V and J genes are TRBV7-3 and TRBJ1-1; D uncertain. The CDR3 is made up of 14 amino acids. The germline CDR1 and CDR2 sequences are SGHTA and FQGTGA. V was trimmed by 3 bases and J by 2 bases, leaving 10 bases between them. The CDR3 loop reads CASSLGASNTEAFF. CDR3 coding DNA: TGTGCCAGCAGCTTGGGAGCGTCAAACACTGAAGCTTTCTTT.

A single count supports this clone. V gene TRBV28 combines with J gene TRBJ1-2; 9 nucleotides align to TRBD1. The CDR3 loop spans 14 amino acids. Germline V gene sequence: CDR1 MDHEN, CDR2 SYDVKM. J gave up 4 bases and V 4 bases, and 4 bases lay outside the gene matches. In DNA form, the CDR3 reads TGTGCCAGCAGTTGGGGACAGGGATCCTATGGCTACACCTTC. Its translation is CASSWGQGSYGYTF.

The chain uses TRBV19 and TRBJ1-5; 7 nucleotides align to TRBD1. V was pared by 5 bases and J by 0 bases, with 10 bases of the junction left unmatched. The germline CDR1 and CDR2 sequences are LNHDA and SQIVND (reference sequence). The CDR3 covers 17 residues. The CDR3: CASSGRTGDYSNQPQHF. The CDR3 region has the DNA TGTGCCAGTAGTGGCCGGACAGGAGATTATAGCAATCAGCCCCAGCATTTT. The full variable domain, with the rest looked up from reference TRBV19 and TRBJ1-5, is DGGITQSPKYLFRKEGQNVTLSCEQNLNHDAMYWYRQDPGQGLRLIYYSQIVNDFQKGDIAEGYSVSREKKESFPLTVTSAQKNPTAFYLCASSGRTGDYSNQPQHFGDGTRLSIL.

This CDR3 reads CASSRNLGVTGELFF. CDR3 nucleotide sequence: TGTGCCAGCAGCCGAAACCTAGGGGTCACCGGGGAGCTGTTTTTT. The chain couples TRBV7-9 to TRBJ2-2; perhaps TRBD1 as D (5 bases). V lost 5 bases and J lost 4, with 14 bases in between. The CDR3 spans 15 residues. Per the germline V gene, CDR1 is SEHNR and CDR2 is FQNEAQ (reference sequence). The full variable domain, with the rest looked up from reference TRBV7-9 and TRBJ2-2, is DTGVSQNPRHKITKRGQNVTFRCDPISEHNRLYWYRQTLGQGPEFLTYFQNEAQLEKSRLLSDRFSAERPKGSFSTLEIQRTEQGDSAMYLCASSRNLGVTGELFFGEGSRLTVL.

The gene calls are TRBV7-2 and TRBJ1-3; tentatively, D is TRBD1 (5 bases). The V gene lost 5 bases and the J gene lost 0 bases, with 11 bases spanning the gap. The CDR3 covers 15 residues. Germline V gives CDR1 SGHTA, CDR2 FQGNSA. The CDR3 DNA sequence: TGTGCCAGCAGCCCGGACAAGAGCTCTGGAAACACCATATATTTT. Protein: CASSPDKSSGNTIYF. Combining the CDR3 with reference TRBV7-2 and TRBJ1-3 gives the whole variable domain GAGVSQSPSNKVTEKGKDVELRCDPISGHTALYWYRQSLGQGLEFLIYFQGNSAPDKSGLPSDRFSAERTGGSVSTLTIQRTQQEDSAVYLCASSPDKSSGNTIYFGEGSWLTVV.

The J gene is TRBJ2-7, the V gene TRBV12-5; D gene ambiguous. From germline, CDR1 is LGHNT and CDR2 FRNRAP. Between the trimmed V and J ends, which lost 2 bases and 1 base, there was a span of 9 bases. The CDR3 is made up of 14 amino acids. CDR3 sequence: CASGLPTRSYEQYF. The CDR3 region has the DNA TGTGCTAGTGGTTTGCCAACACGTTCCTACGAGCAGTACTTC.

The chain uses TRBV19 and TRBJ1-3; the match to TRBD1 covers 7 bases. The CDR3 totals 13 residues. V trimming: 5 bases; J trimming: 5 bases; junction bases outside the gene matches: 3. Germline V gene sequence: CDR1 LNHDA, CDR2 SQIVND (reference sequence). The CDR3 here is CASSWDSRNTIYF. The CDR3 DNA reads TGTGCCAGTAGTTGGGACAGCCGAAACACCATATATTTT.

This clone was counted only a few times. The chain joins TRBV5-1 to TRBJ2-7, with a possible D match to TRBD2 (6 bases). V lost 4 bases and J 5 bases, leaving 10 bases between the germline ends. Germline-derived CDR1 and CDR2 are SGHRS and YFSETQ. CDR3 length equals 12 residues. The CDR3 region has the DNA TGCGCCAGCAGCCCCCGCGGGGACGAGCAGTACTTC. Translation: CASSPRGDEQYF.

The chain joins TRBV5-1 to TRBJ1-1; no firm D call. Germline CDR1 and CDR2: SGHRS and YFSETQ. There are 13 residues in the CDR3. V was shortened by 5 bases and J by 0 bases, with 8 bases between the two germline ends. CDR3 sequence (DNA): TGCGCCAGCAGACCGGGGTTGAACACTGAAGCTTTCTTT. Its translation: CASRPGLNTEAFF.

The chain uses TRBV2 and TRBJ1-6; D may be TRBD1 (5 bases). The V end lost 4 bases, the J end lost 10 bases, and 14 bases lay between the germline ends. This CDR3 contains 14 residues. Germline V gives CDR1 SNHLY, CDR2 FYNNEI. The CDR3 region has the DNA TGTGCCAGCAGTGTGGCAGGGAAGGGGTCACCCCTCCACTTT. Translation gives CASSVAGKGSPLHF.